Reported below is one T cell receptor (beta chain). The table lists this clone with a few counts. Its specific antigen is unknown. Base qualities are not recorded, but no much larger clone differs from it by a single base. The entry originates in a study of blood T cell repertoires in COVID-19 (dated by TCRdb to 2018 to 2020). With regard to the full study: Samples from collaborators originated in the United States, Italy and Spain and spanned both the acute and convalescent phases of COVID-19. The material from the prospective study consisted of cDNA or gDNA derived from T cells, B-cell-depleted T cells, or PBMCs. The dataset comprised deeply sampled blood TCRbeta repertoires from subjects exposed to, actively infected with, or recovered from COVID-19. The repertoires were made available in a free public database intended to serve as a resource for research on the immune response to SARS-CoV-2. The samples were drawn from two sources: the first 160 participants of the ongoing ImmuneRACE study, and 950 to 1,500 subjects contributed by 6 global collaborators. The sample metadata nearly always contained a de-identified subject ID, COVID-19 status, age in years and sex. Where available, HLA class I and class II types were obtained from metadata supplied by the sample provider rather than from assay-based typing.

TCRbeta CDR3 regions were amplified from genomic DNA using the immunoSEQ Assay, a bias-controlled multiplex PCR. The authors processed their data as follows. The number of nucleated cells in each sample was estimated by amplification of reference gene primers within the assay. Sequence reads were collapsed and filtered to measure the absolute abundance of every unique TCRbeta CDR3 rearrangement. For each sample, productive Simpson clonality was calculated as the square root of Simpson's diversity index across productive rearrangements. The table was pulled from immuneACCESS by TCRdb, which kept in-frame rearrangements only. Such tables lose some clones; where checked, under half of the loss comes from unresolved V genes, and the rest has no known cause. V and J calls plus clone size are reproduced from that table; the DNA served to infer D and trimming. Within this sample are 200,000 to 250,000 clones, with roughly 84% of them counted one time only. About 1.5% of the sample is in the top ten clones.

Samples from volunteer blood donors who had recovered from COVID-19 were contributed by a second Seattle source. Whole blood was collected in K2EDTA tubes by collaborating institutions according to the institutions' own protocols. Collaborator samples were shipped for TCRbeta analysis as frozen whole blood, isolated PBMCs, or DNA extracted from either sample type. The paper's findings and limits, for the study overall: Clinical and demographic metadata were provided uncurated, with the amount varying by source and participant.

The receptor's source is a woman in her thirties or forties who had recovered from COVID-19. Sequenced: peripheral blood.

The CDR3 protein: CASSDSPTADTQYF. The DNA sequence is as follows: TGTGCCAGCAGTGACTCCCCGACAGCAGATACGCAGTATTTT. This chain is built from TRBV6-4 and TRBJ2-3; the D segment could be TRBD1, given 5 matching bases. CDR1 MRHNA and CDR2 SNTAGT are derived from the germline V gene. The V and J ends are trimmed by 0 bases and 4 bases, leaving 8 bases between them. From the cysteine up to the phenylalanine, the CDR3 has a length of 14 residues. The kept DNA is CDR3 alone, 42 bases in frame from the first base.